Below, 4 T cell receptor beta chains from the same sample are listed, as sequenced in a study of T-cell memory formation after mild COVID-19. TCRdb processed the 5' RACE reads anew with MiXCR; each CDR3 protein has one entry. The table shows about 250,000 distinct CDR3 sequences, with over 15% occurring only once. The sample was PBMCs or a T cell subset sorted from them (not recorded which). The receptors come from an adult woman who had mild COVID-19 (a few samples of this study predate the infection). Cell type and time point are not known.

This clonotype has only a few counts. The CDR3 DNA follows: TGTGCCAGCACCCTAAAGGCCCACCCTAGCTCATACAATGAGCAGTTCTTC. This codes for CASTLKAHPSSYNEQFF. The chain uses TRBV9 and TRBJ2-1; a possible D gene is TRBD2 (5 bases). Between the trimmed V and J ends, which lost 6 bases and 4 bases, there was a span of 23 bases. The CDR3 has 17 amino acids. CDR1 is SGDLS and CDR2 is YYNGEE in the germline V gene.

This clonotype was detected a few times. The rearrangement links TRBV13 to TRBJ2-3; TRBD2 is a possible D gene (6 bases). Trimming left V 5 bases short and J 3 bases short, with 15 bases between. Germline-derived CDR1 and CDR2 are PRHDT and FYEKMQ (reference sequence). The CDR3 extends over 15 amino acids. CDR3 in amino acids: CASSPRTTLTDTQYF. The CDR3 coding sequence is TGTGCCAGCAGCCCCAGGACTACCTTGACAGATACGCAGTATTTT.

This clonotype was seen only a few times. This rearrangement joins TRBV6-5 to TRBJ1-1; tentatively, D is TRBD1 (6 bases). CDR1 and CDR2 from the germline V gene are MNHEY and SVGAGI. The CDR3 runs to 16 residues. Trimming took 6 bases from V and 1 from J, leaving 18 bases between them. CDR3 DNA sequence: TGTGCCAGCAGGCGTAATCCCGGACAGTCGAACACTGAAGCTTTCTTT. Translated: CASRRNPGQSNTEAFF.

This clonotype was recorded a few times. The genes are TRBV12-3 or TRBV12-4 and TRBJ1-5; 10 nucleotides line up with TRBD1. This CDR3 spans 15 amino acids. V shed 7 bases, J shed 9 bases, and the junction held 12 bases outside the gene matches. The CDR3: CASMRDRGFNGPQHF. The CDR3 DNA reads TGTGCCAGCATGCGGGACAGGGGTTTCAATGGGCCCCAGCATTTT.